The T cell receptor (beta chain) described here comes from a study of blood T cell repertoires in COVID-19. Profiling relied on immunoSEQ multiplex PCR, and the TCRdb table lists in-frame clones only, not all of them. Altogether more than 250,000 clones are present, approximately 89% being singletons, with the ten largest covering approximately 5.3%. The sequenced material came from PBMCs or T cells enriched from blood (not recorded which). The sequence came from a woman aged 25 to 39 who had recovered from COVID-19.

CDR3 DNA: TGTGCCAGCAGTCCGTACTCAGGGGGCACTGAAGCTTTCTTT. Its translation is CASSPYSGGTEAFF. This rearrangement joins TRBV6-5 to TRBJ1-1; TRBD1 matches at 7 bases. The CDR3 is 14 residues long. J gave up 4 bases and V 5 bases, and 7 bases lay outside the gene matches. Germline V gene data show CDR1 as MNHEY and CDR2 as SVGAGI.